This T cell receptor beta chain was sequenced during a study of blood T cells in healthy people across ages. Study-level points and caveats: For the donors, CMV status was unknown and possibly confounded expanded clonotype changes. More naive CD4+ cells and higher diversity marked long-lived donors relative to aged donors.

Of note for this clonotype: Its antigen is unidentified.

Extractions gave at least 5.5 micrograms of total RNA per sample. This CDR3 comprises 12 residues. Germline V gene data show CDR1 as LNHNV and CDR2 as YYDKDF (reference sequence). Primed by a sample-barcoded 5' primer and a J-beta primer mix, a second PCR proceeded for about 6 to 12 cycles. A single record per CDR3 protein comes from TCRdb applying MiXCR to the 5' RACE reads. Here the sample spans around 1,600,000 distinct CDR3 sequences, approximately 43% being singletons. This sequence joins TRBV15 and TRBJ2-4; D may correspond to TRBD1 or TRBD2 (5 bases each). The DNA end lines up better with TRBJ2-7; the J call may be wrong. This TCR was recovered from a woman under 30 in good health. The sample comprised blood. CDR3 protein: CATSRGGNEQYF. Written as DNA, the CDR3 is TGTGCCACCAGCAGAGGGGGGAACGAGCAGTACTTC.